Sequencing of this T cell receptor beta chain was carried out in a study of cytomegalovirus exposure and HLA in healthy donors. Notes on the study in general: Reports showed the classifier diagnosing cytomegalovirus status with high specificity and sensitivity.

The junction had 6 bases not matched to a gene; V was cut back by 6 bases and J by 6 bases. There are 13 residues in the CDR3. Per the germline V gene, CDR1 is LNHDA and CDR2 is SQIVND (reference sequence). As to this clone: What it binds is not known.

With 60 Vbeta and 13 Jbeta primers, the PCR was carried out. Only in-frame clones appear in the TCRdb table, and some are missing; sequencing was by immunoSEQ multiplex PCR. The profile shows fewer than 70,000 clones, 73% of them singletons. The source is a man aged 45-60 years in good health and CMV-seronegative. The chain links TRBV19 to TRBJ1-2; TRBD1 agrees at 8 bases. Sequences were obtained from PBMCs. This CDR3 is CASRLDRGDGYTF. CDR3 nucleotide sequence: TGTGCCAGTAGGTTAGACAGGGGAGATGGCTACACCTTC.